This T cell receptor (beta chain) is drawn from a study of cytomegalovirus exposure and HLA in healthy donors. Study-level points and caveats: High sensitivity and specificity were reportedly achieved when the classifier diagnosed cytomegalovirus status. Among TCR beta chains, those listed as cytomegalovirus-associated numbered around 160. Per a prior analysis, the majority of TCR beta V segments were productive roughly 90% or roughly 30% of the time.

In the case of this clone: Its cognate antigen is unknown.

The PCR employed 60 Vbeta primers together with 13 Jbeta primers. Using immunoSEQ multiplex PCR, the repertoire was profiled, and TCRdb retains in-frame clones only, with some absent. The table has several thousand clones, roughly 80% seen once. Deletions cut 3 bases from V and 5 bases from J, with 10 bases between. Germline V gene sequence: CDR1 GTSNPN, CDR2 SVGIG (reference sequence). The CDR3 contains 12 residues. This chain links TRBV30 with TRBJ2-5; D might be TRBD2 (5 bases). Sample: PBMCs. The clonotype was recovered from a woman aged 40-49 years in good health and CMV-seropositive. The DNA of the CDR3 is TGTGCCTGGAGCCCCGGGGAGGAGACCCAGTACTTC. Amino acids: CAWSPGEETQYF.